This T cell receptor (beta chain) stems from a study of shared T cell receptors in the human thymus. This CDR3 is 15 amino acids long. The V gene's germline CDR1 is SGHKS and CDR2 YYEKEE (reference sequence). Trimming pared 4 bases from V and 0 bases from J, leaving 11 bases between. The repertoire was sequenced with immunoSEQ multiplex PCR; TCRdb's copy has only in-frame clones and lacks some. The sample includes some 660,000 clones, approximately 87% seen only once; the top ten take roughly 0.0086%. These data were also filed under a second study, of human thymus T cells. According to that study: Thymic resections from corrective heart surgery supplied the tissue. There appeared to be biased usage of V and J genes in thymic and blood repertoires.

Sequencing was performed on thymocytes. The clonotype was recovered from a boy under two years old with a congenital heart defect. The rearrangement links TRBV5-5 to TRBJ1-3, with no clear D. In DNA form, the CDR3 reads TGTGCCAGCAGCGTCAAACACCGCTCTGGAAACACCATATATTTT. Protein product: CASSVKHRSGNTIYF. Complete variable domain (other parts from reference TRBV5-5 and TRBJ1-3): DAGVTQSPTHLIKTRGQQVTLRCSPISGHKSVSWYQQVLGQGPQFIFQYYEKEERGRGNFPDRFSARQFPNYSSELNVNALLLGDSALYLCASSVKHRSGNTIYFGEGSWLTVV.